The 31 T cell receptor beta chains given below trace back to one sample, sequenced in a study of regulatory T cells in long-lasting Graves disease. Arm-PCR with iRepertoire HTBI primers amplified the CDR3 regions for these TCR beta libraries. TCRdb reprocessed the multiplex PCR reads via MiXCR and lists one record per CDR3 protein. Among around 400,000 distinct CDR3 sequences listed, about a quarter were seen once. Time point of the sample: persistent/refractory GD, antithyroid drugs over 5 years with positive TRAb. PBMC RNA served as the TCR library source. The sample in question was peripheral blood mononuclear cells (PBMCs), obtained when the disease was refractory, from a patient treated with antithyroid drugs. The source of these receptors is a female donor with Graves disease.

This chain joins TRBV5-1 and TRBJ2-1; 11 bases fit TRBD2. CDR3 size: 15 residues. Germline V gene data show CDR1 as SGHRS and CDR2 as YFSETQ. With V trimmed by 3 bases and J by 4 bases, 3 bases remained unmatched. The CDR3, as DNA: TGCGCCAGCAGCTCCGGGACTAGCGGATACAATGAGCAGTTCTTC. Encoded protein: CASSSGTSGYNEQFF. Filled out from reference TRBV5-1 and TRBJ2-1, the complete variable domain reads KAGVTQTPRYLIKTRGQQVTLSCSPISGHRSVSWYQQTPGQGLQFLFEYFSETQRNKGNFPGRFSGRQFSNSRSEMNVSTLELGDSALYLCASSSGTSGYNEQFFGPGTRLTVL.

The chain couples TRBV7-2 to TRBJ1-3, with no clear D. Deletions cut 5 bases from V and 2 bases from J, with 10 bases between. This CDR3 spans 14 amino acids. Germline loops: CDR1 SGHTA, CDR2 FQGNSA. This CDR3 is CASSLITAGNTIYF. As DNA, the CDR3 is TGTGCCAGCAGCCTAATAACAGCTGGAAACACCATATATTTT. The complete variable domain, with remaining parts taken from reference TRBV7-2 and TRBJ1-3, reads GAGVSQSPSNKVTEKGKDVELRCDPISGHTALYWYRQSLGQGLEFLIYFQGNSAPDKSGLPSDRFSAERTGGSVSTLTIQRTQQEDSAVYLCASSLITAGNTIYFGEGSWLTVV.

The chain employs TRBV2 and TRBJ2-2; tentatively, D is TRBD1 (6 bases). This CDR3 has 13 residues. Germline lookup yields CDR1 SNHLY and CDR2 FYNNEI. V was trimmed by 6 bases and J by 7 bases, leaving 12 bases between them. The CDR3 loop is CASRYEGGGELFF. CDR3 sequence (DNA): TGTGCCAGCAGATACGAAGGGGGCGGGGAGCTGTTTTTT.

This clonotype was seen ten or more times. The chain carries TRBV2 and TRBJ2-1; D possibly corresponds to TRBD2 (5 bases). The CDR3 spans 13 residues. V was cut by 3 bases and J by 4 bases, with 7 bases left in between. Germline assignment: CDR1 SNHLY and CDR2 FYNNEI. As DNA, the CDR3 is TGTGCCAGCAGTGACGGGGTGTACAATGAGCAGTTCTTC. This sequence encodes CASSDGVYNEQFF. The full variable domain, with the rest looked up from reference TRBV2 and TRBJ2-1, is EPEVTQTPSHQVTQMGQEVILRCVPISNHLYFYWYRQILGQKVEFLVSFYNNEISEKSEIFDDQFSVERPDGSNFTLKIRSTKLEDSAMYFCASSDGVYNEQFFGPGTRLTVL.

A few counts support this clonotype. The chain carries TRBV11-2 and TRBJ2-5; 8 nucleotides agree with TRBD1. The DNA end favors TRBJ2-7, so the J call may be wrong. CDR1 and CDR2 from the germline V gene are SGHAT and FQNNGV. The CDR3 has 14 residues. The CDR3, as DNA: TGTGCCAGCAGCTTAAGGAACAGGGGGAGCGAGCAGTACTTC. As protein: CASSLRNRGSEQYF.

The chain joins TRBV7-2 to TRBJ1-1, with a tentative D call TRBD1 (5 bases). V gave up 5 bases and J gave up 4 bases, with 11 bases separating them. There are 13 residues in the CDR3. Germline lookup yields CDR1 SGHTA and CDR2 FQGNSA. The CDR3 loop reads CASSAQGSTEAFF. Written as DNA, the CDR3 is TGTGCCAGCAGCGCCCAGGGAAGCACTGAAGCTTTCTTT.

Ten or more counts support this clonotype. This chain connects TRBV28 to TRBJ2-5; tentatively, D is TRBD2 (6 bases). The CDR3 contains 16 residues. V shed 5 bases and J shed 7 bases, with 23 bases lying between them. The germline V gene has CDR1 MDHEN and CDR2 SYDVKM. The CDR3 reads CASSGGGGTTSGTQYF. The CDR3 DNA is TGTGCCAGCAGTGGGGGAGGAGGGACGACCTCGGGGACCCAGTACTTC.

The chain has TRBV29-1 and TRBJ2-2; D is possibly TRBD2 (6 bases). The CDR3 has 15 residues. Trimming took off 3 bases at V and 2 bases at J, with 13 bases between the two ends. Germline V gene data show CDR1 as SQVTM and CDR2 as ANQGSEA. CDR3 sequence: CSVEGEVGNTGELFF. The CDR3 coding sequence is TGCAGCGTTGAGGGGGAGGTCGGAAACACCGGGGAGCTGTTTTTT.

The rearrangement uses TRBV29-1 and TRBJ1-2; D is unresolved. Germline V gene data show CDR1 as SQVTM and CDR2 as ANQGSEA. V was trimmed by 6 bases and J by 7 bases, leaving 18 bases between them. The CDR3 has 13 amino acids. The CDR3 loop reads CSVPLAAEGGYTF. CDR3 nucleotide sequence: TGCAGCGTCCCCCTTGCGGCGGAGGGTGGCTACACCTTC. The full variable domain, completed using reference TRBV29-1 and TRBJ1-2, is SAVISQKPSRDICQRGTSLTIQCQVDSQVTMMFWYRQQPGQSLTLIATANQGSEATYESGFVIDKFPISRPNLTFSTLTVSNMSPEDSSIYLCSVPLAAEGGYTFGSGTRLTVV.

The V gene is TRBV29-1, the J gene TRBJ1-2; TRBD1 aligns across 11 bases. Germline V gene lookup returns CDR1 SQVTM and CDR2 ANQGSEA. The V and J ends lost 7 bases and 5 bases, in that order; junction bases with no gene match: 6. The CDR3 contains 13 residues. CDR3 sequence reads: CSAWTGGGYGYTF. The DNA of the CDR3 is TGCAGCGCCTGGACAGGGGGCGGATATGGCTACACCTTC. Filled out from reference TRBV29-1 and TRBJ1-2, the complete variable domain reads SAVISQKPSRDICQRGTSLTIQCQVDSQVTMMFWYRQQPGQSLTLIATANQGSEATYESGFVIDKFPISRPNLTFSTLTVSNMSPEDSSIYLCSAWTGGGYGYTFGSGTRLTVV.

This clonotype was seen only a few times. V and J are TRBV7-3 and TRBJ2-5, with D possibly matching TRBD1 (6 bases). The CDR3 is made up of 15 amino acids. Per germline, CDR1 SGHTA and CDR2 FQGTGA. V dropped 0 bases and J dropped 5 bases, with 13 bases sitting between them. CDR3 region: CASSLTSGAGETQYF. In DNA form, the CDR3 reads TGTGCCAGCAGCTTAACGTCAGGGGCTGGGGAGACCCAGTACTTC.

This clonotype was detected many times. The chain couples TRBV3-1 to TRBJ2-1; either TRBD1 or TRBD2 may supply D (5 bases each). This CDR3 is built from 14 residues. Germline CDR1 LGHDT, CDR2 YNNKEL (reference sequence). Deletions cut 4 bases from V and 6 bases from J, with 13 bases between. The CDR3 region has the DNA TGTGCCAGCAGCCTGGGGGAGACAGTCAATGAGCAGTTCTTC. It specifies CASSLGETVNEQFF.

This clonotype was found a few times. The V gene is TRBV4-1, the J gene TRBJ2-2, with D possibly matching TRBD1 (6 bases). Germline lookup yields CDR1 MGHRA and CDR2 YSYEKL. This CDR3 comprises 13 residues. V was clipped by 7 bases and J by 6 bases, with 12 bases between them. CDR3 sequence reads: CASTGSGAGELFF. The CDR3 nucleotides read TGCGCCAGCACTGGGTCAGGGGCCGGGGAGCTGTTTTTT.

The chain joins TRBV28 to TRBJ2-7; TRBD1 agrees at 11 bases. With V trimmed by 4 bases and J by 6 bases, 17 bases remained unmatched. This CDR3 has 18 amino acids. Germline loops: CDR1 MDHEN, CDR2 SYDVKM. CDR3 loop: CASSSLKTSRDRGTEQYF. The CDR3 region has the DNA TGTGCCAGCAGTTCTCTCAAAACCTCCCGGGACAGGGGGACCGAGCAGTACTTC. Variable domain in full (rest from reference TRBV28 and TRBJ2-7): DVKVTQSSRYLVKRTGEKVFLECVQDMDHENMFWYRQDPGLGLRLIYFSYDVKMKEKGDIPEGYSVSREKKERFSLILESASTNQTSMYLCASSSLKTSRDRGTEQYFGPGTRLTVT.

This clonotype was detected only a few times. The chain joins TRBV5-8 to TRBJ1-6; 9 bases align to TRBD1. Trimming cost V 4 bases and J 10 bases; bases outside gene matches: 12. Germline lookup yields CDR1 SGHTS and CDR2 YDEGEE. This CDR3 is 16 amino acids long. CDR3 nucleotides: TGTGCCAGCAGCAGCCGACCGGGACAGGGAAACTCACCCCTCCACTTT. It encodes CASSSRPGQGNSPLHF.

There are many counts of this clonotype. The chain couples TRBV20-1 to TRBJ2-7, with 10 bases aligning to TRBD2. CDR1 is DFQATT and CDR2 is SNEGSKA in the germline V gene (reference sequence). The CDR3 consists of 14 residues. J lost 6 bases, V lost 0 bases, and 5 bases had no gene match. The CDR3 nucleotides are TGCAGTGCTAGAGACCTAGCGGGAGTGGGCGAGCAGTACTTC. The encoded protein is CSARDLAGVGEQYF.

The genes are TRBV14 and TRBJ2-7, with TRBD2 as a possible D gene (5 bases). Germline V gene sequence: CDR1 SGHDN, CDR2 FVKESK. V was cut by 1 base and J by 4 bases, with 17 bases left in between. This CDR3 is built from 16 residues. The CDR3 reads CASSQVKVIGRYEQYF. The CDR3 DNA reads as TGTGCCAGCAGCCAAGTTAAGGTTATTGGGAGATACGAGCAGTACTTC.

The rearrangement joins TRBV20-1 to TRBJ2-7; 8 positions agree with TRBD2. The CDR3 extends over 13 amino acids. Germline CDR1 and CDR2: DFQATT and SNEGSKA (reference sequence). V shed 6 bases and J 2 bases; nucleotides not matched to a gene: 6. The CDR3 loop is CSATPGLAYEQYF. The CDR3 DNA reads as TGCAGTGCAACGCCGGGACTAGCCTACGAGCAGTACTTC.

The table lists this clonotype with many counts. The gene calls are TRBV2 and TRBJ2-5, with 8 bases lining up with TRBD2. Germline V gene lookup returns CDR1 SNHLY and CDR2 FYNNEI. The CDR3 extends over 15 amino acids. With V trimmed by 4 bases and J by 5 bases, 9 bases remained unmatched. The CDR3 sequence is CASSGTAGGWETQYF. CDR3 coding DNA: TGTGCCAGCAGTGGGACGGCGGGAGGTTGGGAGACCCAGTACTTC.

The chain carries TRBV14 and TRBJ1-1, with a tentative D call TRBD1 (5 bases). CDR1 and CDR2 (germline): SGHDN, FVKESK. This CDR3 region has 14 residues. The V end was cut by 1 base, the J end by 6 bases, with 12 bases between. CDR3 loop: CASSQVGQGAEAFF. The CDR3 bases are TGTGCCAGCAGCCAAGTTGGGCAGGGCGCTGAAGCTTTCTTT. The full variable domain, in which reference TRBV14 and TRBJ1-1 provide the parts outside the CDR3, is EAGVTQFPSHSVIEKGQTVTLRCDPISGHDNLYWYRRVMGKEIKFLLHFVKESKQDESGMPNNRFLAERTGGTYSTLKVQPAELEDSGVYFCASSQVGQGAEAFFGQGTRLTVV.

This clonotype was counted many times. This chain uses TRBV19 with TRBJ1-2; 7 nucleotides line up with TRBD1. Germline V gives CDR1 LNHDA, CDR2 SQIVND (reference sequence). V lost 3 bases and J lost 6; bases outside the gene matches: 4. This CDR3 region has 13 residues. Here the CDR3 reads CASSIGTEDGYTF. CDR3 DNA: TGTGCCAGTAGTATTGGGACAGAGGATGGCTACACCTTC.

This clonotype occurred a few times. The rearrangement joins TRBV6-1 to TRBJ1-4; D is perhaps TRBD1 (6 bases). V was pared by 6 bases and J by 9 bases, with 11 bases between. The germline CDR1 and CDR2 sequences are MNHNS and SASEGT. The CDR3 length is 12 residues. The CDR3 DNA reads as TGTGCCAGCAGAGCCGGGACACAAAAACTGTTTTTT. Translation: CASRAGTQKLFF.

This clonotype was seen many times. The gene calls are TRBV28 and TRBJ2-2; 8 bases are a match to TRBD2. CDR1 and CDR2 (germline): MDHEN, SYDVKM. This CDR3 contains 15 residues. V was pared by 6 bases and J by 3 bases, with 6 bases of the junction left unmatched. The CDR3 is CASSRGGAYTGELFF. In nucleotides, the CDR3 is TGTGCCAGCAGCCGGGGGGGCGCATACACCGGGGAGCTGTTTTTT. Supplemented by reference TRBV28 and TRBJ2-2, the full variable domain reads DVKVTQSSRYLVKRTGEKVFLECVQDMDHENMFWYRQDPGLGLRLIYFSYDVKMKEKGDIPEGYSVSREKKERFSLILESASTNQTSMYLCASSRGGAYTGELFFGEGSRLTVL.

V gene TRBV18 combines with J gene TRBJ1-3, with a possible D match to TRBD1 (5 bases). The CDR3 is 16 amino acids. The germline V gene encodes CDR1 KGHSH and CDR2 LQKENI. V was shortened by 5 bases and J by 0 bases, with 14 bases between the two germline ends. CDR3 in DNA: TGTGCCAGCTCATCGACAGAACTAAACTCTGGAAACACCATATATTTT. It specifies CASSSTELNSGNTIYF.

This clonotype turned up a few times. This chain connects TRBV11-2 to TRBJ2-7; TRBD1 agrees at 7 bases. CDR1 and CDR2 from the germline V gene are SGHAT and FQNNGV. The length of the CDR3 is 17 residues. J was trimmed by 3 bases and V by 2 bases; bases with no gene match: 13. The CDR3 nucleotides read TGTGCCAGCAGCTTAAGATCCGACGCAGGGGGATTCTACGAGCAGTACTTC. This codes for CASSLRSDAGGFYEQYF.

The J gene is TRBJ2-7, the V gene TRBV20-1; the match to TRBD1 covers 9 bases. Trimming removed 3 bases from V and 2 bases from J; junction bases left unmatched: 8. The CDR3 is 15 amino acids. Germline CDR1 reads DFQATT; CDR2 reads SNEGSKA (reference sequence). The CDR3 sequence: CSASKTGGLPYEQYF. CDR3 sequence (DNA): TGCAGTGCTAGTAAAACAGGGGGCCTCCCCTACGAGCAGTACTTC.

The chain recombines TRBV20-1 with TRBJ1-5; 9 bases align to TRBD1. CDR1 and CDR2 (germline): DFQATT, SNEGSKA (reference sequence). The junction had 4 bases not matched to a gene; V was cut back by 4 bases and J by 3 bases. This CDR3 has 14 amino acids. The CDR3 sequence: CSATDRGDNQPQHF. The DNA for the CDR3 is TGCAGTGCTACGGACAGGGGCGACAATCAGCCCCAGCATTTT.

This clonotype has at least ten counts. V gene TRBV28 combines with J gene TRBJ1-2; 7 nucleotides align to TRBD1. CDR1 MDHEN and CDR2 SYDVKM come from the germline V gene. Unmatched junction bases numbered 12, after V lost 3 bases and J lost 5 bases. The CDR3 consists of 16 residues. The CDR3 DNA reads TGTGCCAGCAGTTTTCGTAGGAGGGGGCAAGGATATGGCTACACCTTC. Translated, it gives CASSFRRRGQGYGYTF.

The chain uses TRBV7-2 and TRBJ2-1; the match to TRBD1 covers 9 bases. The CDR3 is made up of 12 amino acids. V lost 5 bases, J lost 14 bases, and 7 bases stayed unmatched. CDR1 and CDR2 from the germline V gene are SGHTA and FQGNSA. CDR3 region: CASSQGTGRKFF. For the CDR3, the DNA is TGTGCCAGCAGCCAGGGGACAGGGAGAAAGTTCTTC.

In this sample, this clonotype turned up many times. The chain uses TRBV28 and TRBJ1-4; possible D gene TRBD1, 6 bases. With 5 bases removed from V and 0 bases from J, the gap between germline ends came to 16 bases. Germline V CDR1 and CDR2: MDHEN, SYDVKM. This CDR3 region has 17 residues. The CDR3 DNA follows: TGTGCCAGCAGTCCCGGGGGCAGGGGACCAACTAATGAAAAACTGTTTTTT. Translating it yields CASSPGGRGPTNEKLFF.

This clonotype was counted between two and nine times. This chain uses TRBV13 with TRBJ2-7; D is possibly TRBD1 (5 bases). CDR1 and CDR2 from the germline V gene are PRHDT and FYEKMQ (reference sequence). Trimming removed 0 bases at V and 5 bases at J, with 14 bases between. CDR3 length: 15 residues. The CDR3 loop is CASSLGFGQGNEQYF. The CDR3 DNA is TGTGCCAGCAGCTTAGGTTTTGGGCAGGGAAACGAGCAGTACTTC.